A single TCR beta chain is shown here with its context. This clone is a singleton in its sample. Its antigen remains unidentified. The record has no base qualities; no much larger clone is one base away. V is pared back by 2 bases and J by 3 bases, with 11 bases lying between the germline termini. CDR1 MNHEY and CDR2 SVGEGT were looked up in the germline V gene. Measured from the cysteine to the phenylalanine, the CDR3 is 15 residues long. The entry retains the CDR3 DNA only, 45 bases that are in frame from base 1. In Seattle, one collaborating source enrolled patients while the infection was active and tracked those patients longitudinally over the course of disease. Collaborating institutions collected whole blood in K2EDTA tubes following their own protocols. Collaborator samples were shipped for TCRbeta analysis as frozen whole blood, isolated PBMCs, or DNA extracted from either sample type. The data belong to a study of blood T cell repertoires in COVID-19 (TCRdb year 2020). Background for the entire study: Collaborator samples came from the United States, Italy and Spain and covered acute and convalescent phases of COVID-19. The material from the prospective study consisted of cDNA or gDNA derived from T cells, B-cell-depleted T cells, or PBMCs. Subjects who had been exposed to COVID-19, were actively infected with it, or had recovered from it provided the deeply sampled blood TCRbeta repertoires that made up the dataset. The repertoires were released in a freely available public database intended as a resource for research on the immune response to SARS-CoV-2. The samples were drawn from the first 160 participants of the ongoing ImmuneRACE study and from over a thousand subjects provided by 6 global collaborators. The sample metadata nearly always contained a de-identified subject ID, COVID-19 status, age in years and sex. Where available, HLA class I and class II types were taken from metadata supplied by the sample provider and were not determined by assay-based typing. Here is what the overall study found, with its caveats: Clinical and demographic metadata were provided uncurated, with the amount varying by source and participant.

The immunoSEQ Assay, a bias-controlled multiplex PCR, was used to amplify TCRbeta CDR3 regions from genomic DNA. The original pipeline was this. Within the assay, amplification of reference gene primers was used to estimate how many nucleated cells each sample contained. To quantify the absolute abundance of each unique TCRbeta CDR3 rearrangement, sequence reads were collapsed and filtered. For each sample, productive Simpson clonality was calculated by taking the square root of Simpson's diversity index across productive rearrangements. Drawn from immuneACCESS, this table holds only the in-frame rearrangements with V and J called that TCRdb kept. Clones are partly lost; checked studies trace under half to an unresolved V gene and leave the rest unexplained. The DNA was the basis for D and trimming; V, J and clone size are from that table. For this sample there are about 96,000 clones; roughly 89% appear just once. The ten biggest clones cover 4% to 5% of the sample.

This receptor was obtained from a human donor with COVID-19, enrolled during active disease. The donor label of this sample is uncertain. The rearrangement combines TRBV6-2 or TRBV6-3 with TRBJ1-5; the D gene is not confidently resolved. Sequenced sample: peripheral blood. The CDR3 region reads CASSYNRGVNQPQHF. The nucleotides read TGTGCCAGCAGTTACAACCGCGGAGTCAATCAGCCCCAGCATTTT.